One and the same sample provided the 26 T cell receptor beta chains below, sequenced in a study of cytomegalovirus exposure and HLA in healthy donors. A multiplex PCR was run with 60 Vbeta primers and 13 Jbeta primers. Repertoires were generated with immunoSEQ multiplex PCR, while TCRdb's copy carries only in-frame clones and drops some. The table lists around 200,000 clones, 60% to 80% of them singletons, with around 1.8% in the top ten. Sequencing used PBMCs. The receptor source for this set is a man between 18 and 29 years old in good health and CMV-seronegative.

V gene TRBV5-1 combines with J gene TRBJ2-7, with D tentatively TRBD1 (6 bases). The V gene's germline CDR1 is SGHRS and CDR2 YFSETQ. The CDR3 is 12 residues long. Between the trimmed V and J ends, which lost 4 bases and 7 bases, there was a span of 12 bases. CDR3 bases: TGCGCCAGCAGCGGAGAGGGGACAGAGCAGTACTTC. It translates to CASSGEGTEQYF.

This chain joins TRBV5-1 and TRBJ2-1; 9 bases agree with TRBD2. Germline-derived CDR1 and CDR2 are SGHRS and YFSETQ. The ends lost 1 base at V and 4 bases at J; junction bases unmatched: 6. This CDR3 spans 16 amino acids. CDR3 nucleotide sequence: TGCGCCAGCAGCTTGACCGGGACTAGCCAGTACAATGAGCAGTTCTTC. Its protein is CASSLTGTSQYNEQFF. The full variable domain, completed using reference TRBV5-1 and TRBJ2-1, is KAGVTQTPRYLIKTRGQQVTLSCSPISGHRSVSWYQQTPGQGLQFLFEYFSETQRNKGNFPGRFSGRQFSNSRSEMNVSTLELGDSALYLCASSLTGTSQYNEQFFGPGTRLTVL.

The gene calls are TRBV27 and TRBJ2-6; the D is unclear. Trimming removed 6 bases at V and 0 bases at J, with 9 bases between. Germline V gene lookup returns CDR1 MNHEY and CDR2 SMNVEV (reference sequence). The CDR3 consists of 15 residues. DNA for the CDR3: TGTGCCAGCAGCCGACAATTCTCTGGGGCCAACGTCCTGACTTTC. Its protein product is CASSRQFSGANVLTF.

The chain links TRBV13 to TRBJ2-7; maybe TRBD1 (5 bases). Germline-derived CDR1 and CDR2 are PRHDT and FYEKMQ (reference sequence). This CDR3 comprises 15 residues. Trimming left V 5 bases short and J 2 bases short, with 16 bases between. The CDR3 region is CASSPIDSEAYEQYF. CDR3 DNA sequence: TGTGCCAGCAGCCCGATTGACAGCGAAGCCTACGAGCAGTACTTC.

This chain connects TRBV7-9 to TRBJ2-1; 7 positions match TRBD1. Trimming took 4 bases from V and 4 from J; bases not matched to a gene: 10. The CDR3 is 16 residues long. Germline assignment: CDR1 SEHNR and CDR2 FQNEAQ (reference sequence). CDR3 loop: CASSSRTGTGYNEQFF. The DNA for the CDR3 is TGTGCCAGCAGCTCGAGGACAGGAACGGGATACAATGAGCAGTTCTTC. Together with reference TRBV7-9 and TRBJ2-1, the CDR3 gives the full variable domain: DTGVSQNPRHKITKRGQNVTFRCDPISEHNRLYWYRQTLGQGPEFLTYFQNEAQLEKSRLLSDRFSAERPKGSFSTLEIQRTEQGDSAMYLCASSSRTGTGYNEQFFGPGTRLTVL.

This chain connects TRBV2 to TRBJ2-3, with 8 bases identical to TRBD1. CDR3 length: 14 amino acids. Trimming at V came to 6 bases and at J to 4 bases, leaving 6 bases not matched to a gene. Germline-derived CDR1 and CDR2 are SNHLY and FYNNEI. The CDR3 protein is CASSAGQGPDTQYF. CDR3 bases: TGTGCCAGCAGCGCTGGACAGGGCCCAGATACGCAGTATTTT.

The chain carries TRBV28 and TRBJ2-3; 7 bases fit TRBD2. CDR3 length: 16 amino acids. Trimming cost V 2 bases and J 4 bases; bases outside gene matches: 9. From germline, CDR1 is MDHEN and CDR2 SYDVKM. CDR3 protein: CASSLRAGVAADTQYF. CDR3 coding DNA: TGTGCCAGCAGTTTAAGGGCGGGAGTTGCGGCAGATACGCAGTATTTT.

This sequence joins TRBV5-6 and TRBJ2-4, with D unresolved. Germline-derived CDR1 and CDR2 are SGHDT and YYEEEE. CDR3 length equals 14 residues. With 0 bases removed from V and 1 base from J, the gap between germline ends came to 5 bases. This CDR3 is CASSLGSAKNIQYF. The CDR3 DNA is TGTGCCAGCAGCTTGGGCAGTGCCAAAAACATTCAGTACTTC. The whole variable domain, remainder taken from reference TRBV5-6 and TRBJ2-4, is DAGVTQSPTHLIKTRGQQVTLRCSPKSGHDTVSWYQQALGQGPQFIFQYYEEEERQRGNFPDRFSGHQFPNYSSELNVNALLLGDSALYLCASSLGSAKNIQYFGAGTRLSVL.

This clone appeared a single time. The V and J genes are TRBV18 and TRBJ2-7; 12 bases align to TRBD1. The CDR3 totals 14 residues. Germline CDR1 KGHSH, CDR2 LQKENI. Losses at the gene ends were 6 bases for V and 4 bases for J; bases not matched to a gene: 4. The CDR3 region has the DNA TGTGCCAGCTCCCCGGGACAGGGGGCGTACGAGCAGTACTTC. This translates into CASSPGQGAYEQYF.

The J gene is TRBJ2-3, the V gene TRBV5-1; 12 nucleotides line up with TRBD2. V dropped 4 bases and J dropped 1; count of bases not matched to a gene: 4. CDR3 length equals 16 residues. Germline V gene data show CDR1 as SGHRS and CDR2 as YFSETQ. The CDR3 DNA reads as TGCGCCAGCAGCCCGCGGACTAGCGGGGGCACAGATACGCAGTATTTT. This encodes CASSPRTSGGTDTQYF.

The gene calls are TRBV7-2 and TRBJ2-3; 8 positions match TRBD2. Germline trimming cut 1 base from V and 5 bases from J; bases unmatched to any gene: 2. Germline CDR1 SGHTA, CDR2 FQGNSA. The length of the CDR3 is 14 residues. The CDR3 protein is CASSLGLAGDTQYF. CDR3 DNA: TGTGCCAGCAGCTTAGGGCTAGCGGGAGATACGCAGTATTTT.

The gene calls are TRBV7-8 and TRBJ1-5, with TRBD1 identical over 10 bases. This CDR3 has 15 amino acids. CDR1 SGHVS and CDR2 FQNEAQ come from the germline V gene. Trimming removed 6 bases from V and 5 bases from J; junction bases left unmatched: 7. The CDR3 reads CASSSADRGHQPQHF. The CDR3 nucleotides read TGTGCCAGCAGTTCTGCCGACAGGGGGCATCAGCCCCAGCATTTT.

V gene TRBV2 combines with J gene TRBJ2-1, with 9 bases matching TRBD2. The length of the CDR3 is 13 residues. Trimming removed 7 bases from V and 8 bases from J; junction bases left unmatched: 6. Germline V CDR1 and CDR2: SNHLY, FYNNEI. The CDR3 region has the DNA TGTGCCAGCACCGGCGGGGGGGACGATGAGCAGTTCTTC. Amino acids: CASTGGGDDEQFF.

The chain has TRBV7-9 and TRBJ1-6, with D perhaps TRBD1 (6 bases). Germline CDR1 SEHNR, CDR2 FQNEAQ (reference sequence). This CDR3 comprises 18 residues. Trimming cost V 4 bases and J 0 bases, with 16 bases left between them. The CDR3 DNA reads as TGTGCCAGCAGCTCCCGAGGGGGGGGCAGCTCCTATAATTCACCCCTCCACTTT. As protein: CASSSRGGGSSYNSPLHF.

This clone was detected only a few times. This chain joins TRBV7-9 and TRBJ2-1; 7 bases agree with TRBD1. The CDR3 extends over 14 amino acids. Germline CDR1 reads SEHNR; CDR2 reads FQNEAQ (reference sequence). Trimming cost V 1 base and J 5 bases; bases outside gene matches: 2. The CDR3 is CASSLGQGNNEQFF. For the CDR3, the DNA is TGTGCCAGCAGCTTAGGACAGGGTAACAATGAGCAGTTCTTC.

This clone occurred once. V gene TRBV4-3 combines with J gene TRBJ2-4; D not resolved. Per the germline V gene, CDR1 is LGHNA and CDR2 is YSLEER. The CDR3 has 16 amino acids. Trimming took off 4 bases at V and 4 bases at J, with 17 bases between the two ends. The CDR3 loop reads CASSPALGRPKNIQYF. In nucleotides, the CDR3 is TGCGCCAGCAGCCCTGCTTTGGGCAGGCCAAAAAACATTCAGTACTTC.

Regarding this clone: This sample includes further DNA sequences coding for the same CDR3. The chain carries TRBV7-2 and TRBJ1-6, with D uncertain. Trimming stripped 2 bases from V and 9 bases from J, with 5 bases between. There are 12 residues in the CDR3. Germline V lookup: CDR1 SGHTA, CDR2 FQGNSA. CDR3 DNA: TGTGCCAGCAGCTTATACAGTTCACCCCTCCACTTT. The encoded protein is CASSLYSSPLHF.

A few counts support this clone. This chain joins TRBV2 and TRBJ1-5; D gene ambiguous. Germline V gene lookup returns CDR1 SNHLY and CDR2 FYNNEI. Trimming removed 6 bases from V and 1 base from J, with 10 bases in between. The CDR3 extends over 14 amino acids. CDR3 sequence: CASSAAWSNQPQHF. CDR3 in DNA: TGTGCCAGCAGCGCCGCGTGGAGCAATCAGCCCCAGCATTTT.

The rearrangement links TRBV6-5 to TRBJ1-2; D might be TRBD1 (6 bases). Looked up from germline, CDR1 is MNHEY and CDR2 is SVGAGI. Trimming took 8 bases from V and 0 from J, leaving 16 bases between them. The CDR3 loop spans 15 amino acids. Written as DNA, the CDR3 is TGTGCCAGCCTGGGCGGGGGCGAGACTAACTATGGCTACACCTTC. Its protein is CASLGGGETNYGYTF.

This clone was seen more than once but under ten times. This chain joins TRBV6-5 and TRBJ2-3; 8 positions match TRBD2. V was clipped by 0 bases and J by 0 bases; unmatched bases: 2. This CDR3 has 16 amino acids. CDR1 MNHEY and CDR2 SVGAGI come from the germline V gene. The CDR3 reads CASSYSGGRSTDTQYF. The DNA for the CDR3 is TGTGCCAGCAGTTACTCCGGCGGGAGGAGCACAGATACGCAGTATTTT.

This CDR3 is CASSQDLGGDTQYF. CDR3 DNA sequence: TGTGCCAGCAGCCAAGATTTGGGGGGAGATACGCAGTATTTT. The chain uses TRBV4-2 and TRBJ2-3; D possibly corresponds to TRBD2 (6 bases). This CDR3 has 14 amino acids. V dropped 0 bases and J dropped 5 bases, with 9 bases sitting between them. In germline, CDR1 is LGHNA, CDR2 YNFKEQ.

The V call is TRBV4-3, the J call TRBJ2-3, with 9 bases that match TRBD2. The trim removed 4 bases at V and 2 bases at J, leaving 4 bases unmatched. Germline CDR1 is LGHNA and CDR2 is YSLEER. The CDR3 has 15 amino acids. The CDR3 DNA reads as TGCGCCAGCAGCCTAGCGGGGGTCCCCACAGATACGCAGTATTTT. Translated: CASSLAGVPTDTQYF.

This sequence joins TRBV7-2 and TRBJ1-2; weak D call: TRBD1 (6 bases). The V gene's germline CDR1 is SGHTA and CDR2 FQGNSA. The CDR3 totals 13 residues. The V end lost 5 bases, the J end lost 4 bases, and 11 bases lay between the germline ends. This chain's CDR3 is CASSVTGIYGYTF. The CDR3 DNA sequence: TGTGCCAGCAGCGTGACAGGAATCTATGGCTACACCTTC.

This clone has more than one count but fewer than ten. The gene calls are TRBV28 and TRBJ2-5; no reliable D call. V was shortened by 6 bases and J by 2 bases, with 13 bases between the two germline ends. Germline V gene data show CDR1 as MDHEN and CDR2 as SYDVKM. The CDR3 extends over 14 amino acids. The CDR3 sequence: CASREQTVQETQYF. The CDR3 DNA reads as TGTGCCAGCAGGGAGCAGACCGTACAAGAGACCCAGTACTTC. Together with reference TRBV28 and TRBJ2-5, the CDR3 gives the full variable domain: DVKVTQSSRYLVKRTGEKVFLECVQDMDHENMFWYRQDPGLGLRLIYFSYDVKMKEKGDIPEGYSVSREKKERFSLILESASTNQTSMYLCASREQTVQETQYFGPGTRLLVL.

The chain joins TRBV5-1 to TRBJ2-1, with TRBD2 identical over 11 bases. This CDR3 is 16 amino acids long. Losses at the gene ends were 4 bases for V and 8 bases for J; bases not matched to a gene: 11. Per germline, CDR1 SGHRS and CDR2 YFSETQ. The CDR3 loop reads CASSGVAGGFVDEQFF. Written as DNA, the CDR3 is TGCGCCAGCAGCGGAGTAGCGGGGGGGTTTGTCGATGAGCAGTTCTTC.

The chain is built from TRBV6-6 and TRBJ2-1; perhaps TRBD1 as D (6 bases). CDR3 length: 15 amino acids. CDR1 is MNHNY, CDR2 SVGAGI, per germline (reference sequence). The ends were cut back, 0 bases at V and 6 bases at J, with 12 bases in the middle. The CDR3 is CASSYSAQGGNEQFF. CDR3 nucleotide sequence: TGTGCCAGCAGTTACTCGGCACAGGGTGGCAATGAGCAGTTCTTC.